Below, 26 T cell receptor beta chains from the same sample are listed, as sequenced in a study of T cells expressing NK-cell markers. TCRdb re-called the 5' RACE reads; one entry per CDR3 protein, DNA not given. Its table records 300,000 to 500,000 distinct CDR3 sequences. Sequencing was carried out using blood T cells: a sorted CD56 or NKG2C T cell subset, CD4+ or CD8+ T cells, or bulk PBMC T cells (not recorded which). Receptors were obtained from a woman aged 45-65 years in good health.

The rearrangement uses TRBV4-1 and TRBJ1-2; the TRBD1 assignment by TCRdb is unverifiable without DNA. The CDR3 is 16 residues long. Germline-derived CDR1 and CDR2 are MGHRA and YSYEKL. The CDR3 protein is CASSQERTETNYGYTF.

The chain couples TRBV12-3 or TRBV12-4 to TRBJ2-4; TCRdb picks TRBD1, but there is no DNA to check that call. The CDR3 loop spans 17 amino acids. The CDR3 is CASSPRTGGLAKNIQYF.

This chain uses TRBV12-3 or TRBV12-4 with TRBJ2-1. The CDR3 is 15 residues long. The CDR3 here is CASSRRREIYNEQFF.

The chain employs TRBV5-1 and TRBJ2-1; checking the TCRdb D call of TRBD2 is not possible without DNA. The CDR3 has 16 amino acids. The germline CDR1 and CDR2 sequences are SGHRS and YFSETQ. The chain's CDR3 is CASSLATSGRENEQFF.

The V gene is TRBV10-3, the J gene TRBJ2-2; TCRdb indicates TRBD2, and absent DNA this call remains unverified. CDR1 and CDR2 (germline): ENHRY, SYGVKD. The CDR3 loop spans 15 amino acids. The CDR3: CALGERASNTGELFF.

V is TRBV4-1 and J is TRBJ2-7; the D gene TCRdb calls, TRBD1, cannot be checked with no DNA. The germline CDR1 and CDR2 sequences are MGHRA and YSYEKL. There are 13 residues in the CDR3. CDR3 protein: CASRDRAMVEQYF.

This chain uses TRBV29-1 with TRBJ2-2. The CDR3 totals 11 residues. The V gene's germline CDR1 is SQVTM and CDR2 ANQGSEA. The CDR3 here is CSGSRSGELFF.

The rearrangement uses TRBV3-1 and TRBJ2-2; TCRdb names TRBD1, which stays unverified in the absence of DNA. This CDR3 comprises 14 residues. The germline gives CDR1 LGHDT, CDR2 YNNKEL (reference sequence). The CDR3 loop reads CASSLGTVPGELFF.

This chain links TRBV5-1 with TRBJ1-1; the D call from TCRdb, TRBD1, cannot be confirmed without DNA. The CDR3 spans 13 residues. Germline lookup yields CDR1 SGHRS and CDR2 YFSETQ. The CDR3 sequence is CASSEGTGTEAFF.

V gene TRBV6-6 combines with J gene TRBJ1-1. Germline V lookup: CDR1 MNHNY, CDR2 SVGAGI (reference sequence). The CDR3 is made up of 14 amino acids. CDR3: CASSGYLRDTEAFF.

The chain uses TRBV7-9 and TRBJ2-1; TCRdb reports TRBD2, a call that lacks DNA to check it against. The CDR3 is made up of 18 amino acids. Germline lookup yields CDR1 SEHNR and CDR2 FQNEAQ (reference sequence). CDR3 amino acids: CASSQRLAGAGFYNEQFF.

This chain joins TRBV20-1 and TRBJ1-5; the TCRdb call, TRBD1, lacks DNA for checking. Germline-derived CDR1 and CDR2 are DFQATT and SNEGSKA (reference sequence). This CDR3 is built from 11 residues. CDR3 sequence: CSAGGGQPQHF.

This rearrangement joins TRBV7-2 to TRBJ1-1. Germline-derived CDR1 and CDR2 are SGHTA and FQGNSA. The length of the CDR3 is 11 residues. This CDR3 reads CASSLLTEAFF.

This chain uses TRBV24-1 with TRBJ1-4; TCRdb's D call of TRBD1 is untestable without DNA. This CDR3 has 15 residues. Germline assignment: CDR1 KGHDR and CDR2 SFDVKD. The CDR3: CATSDPADRGEKLFF.

The rearrangement links TRBV30 to TRBJ2-2; TCRdb proposes TRBD1, but this gene call is untestable without DNA. This CDR3 contains 14 residues. Germline values: CDR1 GTSNPN, CDR2 SVGIG (reference sequence). CDR3 amino acids: CAWSPLDIGGELFF.

The chain links TRBV6-2 or TRBV6-3 to TRBJ2-7; TCRdb reports TRBD2, a call that lacks DNA to check it against. The germline V gene encodes CDR1 MNHEY and CDR2 SVGEGT. The CDR3 has 16 amino acids. The CDR3 sequence is CASSRPGLPNPYEQYF.

The chain links TRBV12-3 or TRBV12-4 to TRBJ1-1; the D call from TCRdb, TRBD1, cannot be confirmed without DNA. This CDR3 has 16 amino acids. The CDR3 is CASTQTGTGGLGEAFF.

This rearrangement joins TRBV10-3 to TRBJ2-1; TCRdb calls TRBD2, which cannot be checked without DNA. CDR1 and CDR2 (germline): ENHRY, SYGVKD. CDR3 length: 14 residues. Here the CDR3 reads CAIGRTSGYNEQFF.

The rearrangement links TRBV7-9 to TRBJ1-1; TCRdb selects TRBD1, and the lack of DNA leaves this call unchecked. The CDR3 runs 12 residues. CDR1 SEHNR and CDR2 FQNEAQ come from the germline V gene (reference sequence). The CDR3 here is CASSLDSGFVFF.

The V call is TRBV11-2, the J call TRBJ2-7; TCRdb picks TRBD2, but there is no DNA to check that call. Germline V CDR1 and CDR2: SGHAT, FQNNGV. This CDR3 region has 14 residues. The CDR3 is CASRPGLMAYEQYF.

The chain links TRBV10-3 to TRBJ2-2; TCRdb returns TRBD2, unconfirmable since there is no DNA. There are 14 residues in the CDR3. Germline V CDR1 and CDR2: ENHRY, SYGVKD. CDR3 region: CAIQADVNTGELFF.

The rearrangement uses TRBV19 and TRBJ1-3. CDR1 and CDR2 from the germline V gene are LNHDA and SQIVND (reference sequence). This CDR3 has 15 residues. CDR3 loop: CASNDHGISGNTIYF.

The chain couples TRBV10-3 to TRBJ2-2; the D gene TCRdb calls, TRBD2, cannot be checked with no DNA. This CDR3 is 16 amino acids long. From germline, CDR1 is ENHRY and CDR2 SYGVKD. The CDR3 sequence is CAISEIAGEGTGELFF.

V and J are TRBV28 and TRBJ2-1. Germline V gene lookup returns CDR1 MDHEN and CDR2 SYDVKM. The CDR3 spans 13 residues. The CDR3 region is CANSARLYNEQFF.

The chain employs TRBV12-3 or TRBV12-4 and TRBJ2-3; TCRdb's D call of TRBD2 is untestable without DNA. This CDR3 spans 11 amino acids. CDR3 loop: CASSEAGTQYF.

The J gene is TRBJ2-1, the V gene TRBV20-1; TCRdb's D call of TRBD2 is untestable without DNA. Germline loops: CDR1 DFQATT, CDR2 SNEGSKA (reference sequence). This CDR3 has 15 amino acids. The CDR3 is CSARATAWEHNEQFF.